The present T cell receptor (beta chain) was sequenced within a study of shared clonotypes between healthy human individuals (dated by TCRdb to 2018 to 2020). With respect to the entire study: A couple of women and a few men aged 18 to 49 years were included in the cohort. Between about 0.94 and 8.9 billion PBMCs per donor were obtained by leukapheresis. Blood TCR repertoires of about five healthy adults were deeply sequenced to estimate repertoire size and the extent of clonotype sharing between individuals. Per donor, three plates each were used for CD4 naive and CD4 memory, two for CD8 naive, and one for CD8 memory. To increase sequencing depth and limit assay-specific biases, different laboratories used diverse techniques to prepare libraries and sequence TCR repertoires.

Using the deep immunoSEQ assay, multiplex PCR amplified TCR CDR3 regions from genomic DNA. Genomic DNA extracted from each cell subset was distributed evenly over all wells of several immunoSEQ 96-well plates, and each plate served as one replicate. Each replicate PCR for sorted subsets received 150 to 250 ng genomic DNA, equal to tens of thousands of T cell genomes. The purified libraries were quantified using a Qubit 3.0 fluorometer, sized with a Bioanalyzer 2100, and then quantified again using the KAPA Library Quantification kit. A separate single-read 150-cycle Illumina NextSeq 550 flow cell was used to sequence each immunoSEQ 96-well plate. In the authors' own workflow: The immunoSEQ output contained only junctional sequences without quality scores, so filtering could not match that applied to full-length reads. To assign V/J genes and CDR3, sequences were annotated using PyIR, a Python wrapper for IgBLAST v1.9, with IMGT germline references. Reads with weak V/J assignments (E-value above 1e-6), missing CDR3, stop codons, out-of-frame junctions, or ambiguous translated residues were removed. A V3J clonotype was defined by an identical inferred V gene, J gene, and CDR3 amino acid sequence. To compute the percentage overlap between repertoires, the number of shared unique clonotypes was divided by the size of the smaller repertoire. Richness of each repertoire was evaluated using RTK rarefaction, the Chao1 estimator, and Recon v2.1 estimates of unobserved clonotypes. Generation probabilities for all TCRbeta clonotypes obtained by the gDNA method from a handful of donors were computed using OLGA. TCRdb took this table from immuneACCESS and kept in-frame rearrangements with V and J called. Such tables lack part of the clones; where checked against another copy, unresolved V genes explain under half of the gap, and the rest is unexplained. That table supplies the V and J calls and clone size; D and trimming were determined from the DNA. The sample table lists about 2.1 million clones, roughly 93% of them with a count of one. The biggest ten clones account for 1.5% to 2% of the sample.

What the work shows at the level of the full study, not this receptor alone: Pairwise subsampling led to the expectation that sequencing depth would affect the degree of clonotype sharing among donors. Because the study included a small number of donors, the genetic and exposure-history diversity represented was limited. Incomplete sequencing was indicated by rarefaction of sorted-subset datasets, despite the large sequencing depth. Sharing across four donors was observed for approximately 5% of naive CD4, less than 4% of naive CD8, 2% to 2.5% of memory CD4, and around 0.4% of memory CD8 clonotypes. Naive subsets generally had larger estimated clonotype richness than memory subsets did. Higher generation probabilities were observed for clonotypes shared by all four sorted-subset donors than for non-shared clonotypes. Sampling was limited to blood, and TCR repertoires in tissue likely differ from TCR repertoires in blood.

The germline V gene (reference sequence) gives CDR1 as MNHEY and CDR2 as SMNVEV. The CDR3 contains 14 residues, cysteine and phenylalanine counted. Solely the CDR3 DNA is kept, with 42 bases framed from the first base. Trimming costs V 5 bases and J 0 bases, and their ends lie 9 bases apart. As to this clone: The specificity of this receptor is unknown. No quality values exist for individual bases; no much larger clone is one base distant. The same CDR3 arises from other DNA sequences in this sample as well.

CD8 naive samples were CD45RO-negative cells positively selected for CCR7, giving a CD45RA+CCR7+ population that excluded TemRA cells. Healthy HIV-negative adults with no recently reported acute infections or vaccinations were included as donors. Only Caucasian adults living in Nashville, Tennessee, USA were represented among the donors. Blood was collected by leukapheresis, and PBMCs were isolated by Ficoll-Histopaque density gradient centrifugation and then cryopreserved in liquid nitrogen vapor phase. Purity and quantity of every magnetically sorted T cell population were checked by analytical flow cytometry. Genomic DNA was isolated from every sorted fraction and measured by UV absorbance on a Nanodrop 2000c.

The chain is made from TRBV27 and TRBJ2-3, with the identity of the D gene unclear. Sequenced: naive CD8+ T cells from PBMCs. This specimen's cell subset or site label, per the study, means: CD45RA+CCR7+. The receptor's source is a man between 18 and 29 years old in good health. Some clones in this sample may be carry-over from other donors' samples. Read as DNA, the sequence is TGTGCCAGCAGTCCCCTCCTAAGCACAGATACGCAGTATTTT. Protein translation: CASSPLLSTDTQYF.